This T cell receptor (beta chain) appears in the sequencing data of a study of OX40 agonist ivuxolimab in advanced cancers. Points from the study as a whole: Expanded clones belonging to CD8+ T cells outnumbered, on average, those of CD4+.

This CDR3 is 14 amino acids long. With respect to this clone: Its antigen is not known.

Data came from immunoSEQ multiplex PCR; TCRdb stores just in-frame clones and leaves some out. The data hold tens of thousands of clones, with 70% to 90% observed a single time. The TCR was taken from an adult with an advanced solid tumor such as melanoma, head and neck, liver or kidney cancer. The specimen was CD4+ or CD8+ T cells sorted from blood, collected in a trial of the OX40 agonist ivuxolimab. The rearrangement links TRBV1 to TRBJ2-1. TRBV1 is listed as a pseudogene. CDR3 amino acids: CTSSLWGSYNEQFF. DNA of the CDR3: TGCACCAGCAGCCTCTGGGGCTCCTACAATGAGCAGTTCTTC.